The next 11 T cell receptor beta chains were all read from a single sample in a study of blood T cell repertoires in COVID-19. Data came from immunoSEQ multiplex PCR; TCRdb stores just in-frame clones and leaves some out. The profile shows under 200,000 clones, just under 80% of them singletons. Sample: peripheral blood. Receptors were obtained from a man between 65 and 80 years old with active or convalescent COVID-19.

This clone has just one count. The chain couples TRBV11-2 to TRBJ2-1; 11 bases agree with TRBD2. In germline, CDR1 is SGHAT, CDR2 FQNNGV. Unmatched junction bases numbered 9, after V lost 8 bases and J lost 6 bases. The CDR3 spans 15 residues. This chain's CDR3 is CASSSTSGKTNEQFF. In DNA, the CDR3 is TGTGCCAGCTCTTCGACTAGCGGGAAAACCAATGAGCAGTTCTTC.

V and J are TRBV27 and TRBJ2-1, with 8 bases fitting TRBD2. The CDR3 has 18 amino acids. Trimming removed 7 bases from V and 10 bases from J; junction bases left unmatched: 24. Germline V gene lookup returns CDR1 MNHEY and CDR2 SMNVEV (reference sequence). The DNA of the CDR3 is TGTGCCAGCACCGCCCCGCGCGGGAGGACTCCTAGCGAGTCGGAGCAGTTCTTC. Translating it yields CASTAPRGRTPSESEQFF.

This clone was observed a few times. The V gene is TRBV3-1 (or the pseudogene TRBV3-2), the J gene TRBJ2-7; 7 bases line up with TRBD1. J was trimmed by 1 base and V by 1 base; bases with no gene match: 1. The CDR3 covers 14 residues. Germline V lookup: CDR1 LGHDT, CDR2 YNNKEL (reference sequence). CDR3 sequence (DNA): TGTGCCAGCAGCCAAGGGGACAGATCCTACGAGCAGTACTTC. Its translation is CASSQGDRSYEQYF.

The chain is built from TRBV7-2 and TRBJ1-3, with 7 positions matching TRBD1. Germline loops: CDR1 SGHTA, CDR2 FQGNSA. The CDR3 runs 14 residues. The V and J ends lost 1 base and 6 bases, in that order; junction bases with no gene match: 3. DNA of the CDR3: TGTGCCAGCAGCTTAGTAGGGGGCGAAAACACCATATATTTT. As protein: CASSLVGGENTIYF.

The chain employs TRBV6-5 and TRBJ2-3; D may be TRBD2 (7 bases). In germline, CDR1 is MNHEY, CDR2 SVGAGI. Trimming pared 0 bases from V and 2 bases from J, leaving 12 bases between. CDR3 length: 16 amino acids. The CDR3 sequence is CASSYSGGALTDTQYF. The CDR3 DNA is TGTGCCAGCAGTTACTCAGGGGGGGCGCTCACAGATACGCAGTATTTT.

The chain combines TRBV6-2 or TRBV6-3 with TRBJ1-3; perhaps TRBD1 as D (6 bases). The CDR3 is made up of 16 amino acids. Trimming took 6 bases from V and 1 from J, leaving 16 bases between them. Germline V lookup: CDR1 MNHEY, CDR2 SVGEGT. In DNA form, the CDR3 reads TGTGCCAGCAGCCCTCGACCGGACAGTTCTGGAAACACCATATATTTT. It translates to CASSPRPDSSGNTIYF.

The chain has TRBV3-1 (or the pseudogene TRBV3-2) and TRBJ2-2; 7 bases agree with TRBD2. Germline V lookup: CDR1 LGHDT, CDR2 YNNKEL (reference sequence). The CDR3 extends over 18 amino acids. The V and J ends lost 1 base and 1 base, in that order; junction bases with no gene match: 9. CDR3 bases: TGTGCCAGCAGCCAAGGGCTAGCGGTTTTAGGGAACACCGGGGAGCTGTTTTTT. Amino acids: CASSQGLAVLGNTGELFF.

This chain connects TRBV11-2 to TRBJ2-5, with unresolved D. The germline V and J ends were trimmed by 1 base and 2 bases, with 5 bases remaining between them. The CDR3 extends over 13 amino acids. In germline, CDR1 is SGHAT, CDR2 FQNNGV. The CDR3 nucleotides read TGTGCCAGCAGCTTAGGCCTACAAGAGACCCAGTACTTC. Translating gives CASSLGLQETQYF.

The chain couples TRBV28 to TRBJ2-1; tentative D call: TRBD2 (7 bases). CDR1 and CDR2 from the germline V gene are MDHEN and SYDVKM. Trimming took off 8 bases at V and 14 bases at J, with 25 bases between the two ends. The CDR3 covers 14 residues. Written as DNA, the CDR3 is TGTGCCAGCGCGTCCAGCGGGACATCCCGGGAGGAGTTCTTC. It is translated as CASASSGTSREEFF. Variable domain in full (rest from reference TRBV28 and TRBJ2-1): DVKVTQSSRYLVKRTGEKVFLECVQDMDHENMFWYRQDPGLGLRLIYFSYDVKMKEKGDIPEGYSVSREKKERFSLILESASTNQTSMYLCASASSGTSREEFFGPGTRLTVL.

The chain has TRBV30 and TRBJ2-5, with TRBD2 identical over 9 bases. The CDR3 spans 15 residues. Trimming removed 2 bases from V and 5 bases from J; junction bases left unmatched: 9. Germline-derived CDR1 and CDR2 are GTSNPN and SVGIG (reference sequence). The CDR3 protein is CAWSPPSGVSETQYF. CDR3 nucleotides: TGTGCCTGGAGTCCCCCTAGCGGGGTTAGCGAGACCCAGTACTTC.

The table lists this clone with a few counts. The V and J genes are TRBV23-1 and TRBJ1-2; weak D call: TRBD1 (5 bases). TRBV23-1 falls under the ORF class, with uncertain function. V gave up 3 bases and J gave up 7 bases, with 21 bases separating them. The CDR3 loop spans 16 amino acids. CDR3 sequence (DNA): TGCGCCAGCAGTCAGATTGTAAAGGGACTCTCTCGTGGCTACACCTTC. The encoded protein is CASSQIVKGLSRGYTF.